A selection of T cell receptor beta chains follows, all from one sample in a study of radiotherapy plus CTLA-4 blockade in lung cancer. Repertoires were generated with immunoSEQ multiplex PCR, while TCRdb's copy carries only in-frame clones and drops some. The sample consists of about 110,000 clones, 81% of them appearing once. Sequenced material: peripheral blood, taken from a patient treated with radiotherapy plus ipilimumab. The receptors stem from a human donor with non-small cell lung cancer that progressed on radiotherapy plus ipilimumab. Some clones in this sample may be carry-over from other donors' samples. Both conserved end residues are part of each CDR3. A D gene is named only where the DNA matches it firmly. Clone size, where shown, is once, few, many, or a class for clones that have expanded.

abundance	v_gene	d_gene	j_gene	CDR3nt	CDR3aa
NA	TRBV20-1	NA	TRBJ1-2	TGCAGTGCTAGGGTACCGAATGGCTACACCTTC	CSARVPNGYTF
few	TRBV6-1	NA	TRBJ2-7	TGTGCCAGCATTGGACAAATTTACGAGCAGTACTTC	CASIGQIYEQYF
NA	TRBV19	NA	TRBJ2-5	TGTGCCAGTAGACCAGGGACCCCCCTAAGACAAGAGACCCAGTACTTC	CASRPGTPLRQETQYF
NA	TRBV7-2	NA	TRBJ1-6	TGTGCCAGCAGCTTAGCCCCTCTCACCGGGTCACCCCTCCACTTT	CASSLAPLTGSPLHF
NA	TRBV5-8	NA	TRBJ2-5	TGTGCCAGCAGCTCCGCGAGTACGTGGGAAGAGACCCAGTACTTC	CASSSASTWEETQYF
NA	TRBV5-6	TRBD1	TRBJ1-2	TGTGCCAGCAGCCCGGGACAGCCTAACTATGGCTACACCTTC	CASSPGQPNYGYTF
NA	TRBV30	NA	TRBJ1-1	TGTGCCTGGGACGGGCAGAGTGGGACTGAAGCTTTCTTT	CAWDGQSGTEAFF
NA	TRBV10-3	NA	TRBJ1-1	TGTGCCATCAGGTCAGGGGTCCTGAACACTGAAGCTTTCTTT	CAIRSGVLNTEAFF
NA	TRBV5-1	NA	TRBJ1-1	TGCGCCAGCAGCTTGGAGCCTTACACTGAAGCTTTCTTT	CASSLEPYTEAFF
NA	TRBV18	NA	TRBJ1-6	TGTGCCAGCTCACCAAATGTCGGGGGGGGTAATTCACCCCTCCACTTT	CASSPNVGGGNSPLHF
few	TRBV10-3	TRBD1	TRBJ1-1	TGTGCCATCTTGGCTTCATCGCCGGGACAGGGAGGCACTGAAGCTTTCTTT	CAILASSPGQGGTEAFF
NA	TRBV5-1	NA	TRBJ2-7	TGCGCCAGCAGCTTTGGAGGAGCCAACTACGAGCAGTACTTC	CASSFGGANYEQYF
NA	TRBV21-1	NA	TRBJ2-6	TGTGCCAGCAGCAAGGGCATGAAAGGGGGACGGAACTCTGGGGCCAACGTCCTGACTTTC	CASSKGMKGGRNSGANVLTF
NA	TRBV4-1	NA	TRBJ2-5	TGCGCCAGCAGCGCGCCGGGACGTCGACAAGAGACCCAGTACTTC	CASSAPGRRQETQYF
NA	TRBV4-3	NA	TRBJ1-6	TGCGCCAGCAGCCAAGTTCGGCCAGGGAATTCACCCCTCCACTTT	CASSQVRPGNSPLHF